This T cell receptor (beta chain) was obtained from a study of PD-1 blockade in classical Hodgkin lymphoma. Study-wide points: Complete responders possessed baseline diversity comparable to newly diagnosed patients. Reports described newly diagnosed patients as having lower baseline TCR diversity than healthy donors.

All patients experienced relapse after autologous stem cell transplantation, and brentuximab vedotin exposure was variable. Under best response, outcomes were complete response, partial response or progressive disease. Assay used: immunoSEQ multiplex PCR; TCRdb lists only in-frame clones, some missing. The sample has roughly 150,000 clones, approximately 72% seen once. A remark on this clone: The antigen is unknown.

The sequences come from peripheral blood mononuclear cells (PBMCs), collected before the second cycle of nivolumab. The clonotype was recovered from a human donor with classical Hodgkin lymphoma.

The CDR3 is CASSRLNIQYF. The CDR3 nucleotides are TGCGCCAGCAGCCGGTTAAACATTCAGTACTTC. V and J are TRBV10-2 and TRBJ2-4; unclear D gene. This CDR3 has 11 residues. The germline V gene has CDR1 WSHSY and CDR2 SAAADI. V lost 6 bases and J 6 bases, leaving 6 bases between the germline ends.